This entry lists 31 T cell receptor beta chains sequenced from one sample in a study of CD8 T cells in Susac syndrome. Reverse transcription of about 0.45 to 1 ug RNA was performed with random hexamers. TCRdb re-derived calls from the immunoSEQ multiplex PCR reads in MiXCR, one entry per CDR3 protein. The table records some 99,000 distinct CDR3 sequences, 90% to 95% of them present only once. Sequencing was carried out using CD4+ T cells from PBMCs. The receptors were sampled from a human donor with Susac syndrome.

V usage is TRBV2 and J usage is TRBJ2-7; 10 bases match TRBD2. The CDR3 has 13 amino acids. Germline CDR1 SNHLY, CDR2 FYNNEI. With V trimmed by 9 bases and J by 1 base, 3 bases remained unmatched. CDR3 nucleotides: TGTGCCAGGAGCGGGGGGGCATCCTACGAGCAGTACTTC. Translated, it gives CARSGGASYEQYF.

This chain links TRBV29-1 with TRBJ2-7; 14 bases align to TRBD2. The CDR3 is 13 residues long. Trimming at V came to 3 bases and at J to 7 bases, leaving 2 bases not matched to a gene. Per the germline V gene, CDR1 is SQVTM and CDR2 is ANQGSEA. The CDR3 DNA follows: TGCAGCGTTGATAGACTAGCGGGGGGGGAGCAGTACTTC. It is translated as CSVDRLAGGEQYF.

The DNA for the CDR3 is TGTGCCAGCAGCCAAGATCAATCCACAGATACGCAGTATTTT. Protein: CASSQDQSTDTQYF. This chain connects TRBV14 to TRBJ2-3; D gene unclear. CDR1 and CDR2 (germline): SGHDN, FVKESK. Deletions cut 0 bases from V and 2 bases from J, with 6 bases between. The CDR3 is 14 amino acids.

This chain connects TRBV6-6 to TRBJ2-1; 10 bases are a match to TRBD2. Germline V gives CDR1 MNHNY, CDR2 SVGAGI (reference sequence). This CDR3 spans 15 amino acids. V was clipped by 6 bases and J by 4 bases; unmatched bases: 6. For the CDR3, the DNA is TGTGCCAGCAGCCCCCTAGCGGGGGTTTACAATGAGCAGTTCTTC. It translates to CASSPLAGVYNEQFF.

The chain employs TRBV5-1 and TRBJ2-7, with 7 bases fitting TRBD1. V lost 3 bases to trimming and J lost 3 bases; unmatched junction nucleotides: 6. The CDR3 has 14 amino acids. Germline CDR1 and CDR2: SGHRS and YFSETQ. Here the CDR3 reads CASSWDSYYYEQYF. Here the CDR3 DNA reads TGCGCCAGCAGCTGGGACAGCTATTACTACGAGCAGTACTTC.

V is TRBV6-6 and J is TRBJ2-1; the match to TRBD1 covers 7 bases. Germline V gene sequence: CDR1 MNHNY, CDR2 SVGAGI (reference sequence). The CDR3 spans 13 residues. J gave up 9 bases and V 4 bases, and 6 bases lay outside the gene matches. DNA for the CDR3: TGTGCCAGCAGTTTTGGTGGGACAGTTGAGCAGTTCTTC. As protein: CASSFGGTVEQFF.

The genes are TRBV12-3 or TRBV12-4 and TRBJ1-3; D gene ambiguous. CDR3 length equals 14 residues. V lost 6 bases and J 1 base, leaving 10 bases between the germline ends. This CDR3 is CASSADTSGNTIYF. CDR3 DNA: TGTGCCAGCAGCGCGGATACATCTGGAAACACCATATATTTT.

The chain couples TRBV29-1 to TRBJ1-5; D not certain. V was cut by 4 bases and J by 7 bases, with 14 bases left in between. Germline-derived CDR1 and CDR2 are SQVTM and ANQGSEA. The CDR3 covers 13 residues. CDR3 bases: TGCAGCGTTGGTCCCGCGGCTGGCCAGCCCCAGCATTTT. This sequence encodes CSVGPAAGQPQHF. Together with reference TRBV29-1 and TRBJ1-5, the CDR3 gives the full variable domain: SAVISQKPSRDICQRGTSLTIQCQVDSQVTMMFWYRQQPGQSLTLIATANQGSEATYESGFVIDKFPISRPNLTFSTLTVSNMSPEDSSIYLCSVGPAAGQPQHFGDGTRLSIL.

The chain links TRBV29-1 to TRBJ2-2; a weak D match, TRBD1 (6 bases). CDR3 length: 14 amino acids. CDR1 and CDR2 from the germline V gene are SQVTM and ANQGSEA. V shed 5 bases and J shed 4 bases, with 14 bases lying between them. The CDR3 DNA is TGCAGCGTTAGTAACAGGGCGGGCACCGGGGAGCTGTTTTTT. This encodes CSVSNRAGTGELFF.

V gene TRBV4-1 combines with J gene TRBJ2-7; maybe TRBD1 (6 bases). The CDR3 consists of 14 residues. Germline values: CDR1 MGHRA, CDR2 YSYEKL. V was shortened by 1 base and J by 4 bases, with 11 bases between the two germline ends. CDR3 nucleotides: TGCGCCAGCAGCCAAGTGGACAGATCTTACGAGCAGTACTTC. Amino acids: CASSQVDRSYEQYF.

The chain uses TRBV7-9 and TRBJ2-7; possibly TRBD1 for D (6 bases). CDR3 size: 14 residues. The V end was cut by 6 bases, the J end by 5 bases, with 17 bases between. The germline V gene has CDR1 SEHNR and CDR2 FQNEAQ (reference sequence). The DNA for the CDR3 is TGTGCCAGCAGGCCCCTTACAGGGTCCCACGAGCAGTACTTC. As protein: CASRPLTGSHEQYF.

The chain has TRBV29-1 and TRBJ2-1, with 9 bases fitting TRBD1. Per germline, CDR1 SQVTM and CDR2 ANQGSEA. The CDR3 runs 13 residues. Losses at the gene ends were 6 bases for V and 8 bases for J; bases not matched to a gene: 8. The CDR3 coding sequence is TGCAGCGTCGAACGGACAGGGGCGTATGAGCAGTTCTTC. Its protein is CSVERTGAYEQFF.

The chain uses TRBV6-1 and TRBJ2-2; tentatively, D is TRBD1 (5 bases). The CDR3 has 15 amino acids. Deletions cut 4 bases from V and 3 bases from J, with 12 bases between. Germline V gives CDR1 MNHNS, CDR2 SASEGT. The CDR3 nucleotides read TGTGCCAGCAGTGCGACAGCCCTCTACACCGGGGAGCTGTTTTTT. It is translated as CASSATALYTGELFF.

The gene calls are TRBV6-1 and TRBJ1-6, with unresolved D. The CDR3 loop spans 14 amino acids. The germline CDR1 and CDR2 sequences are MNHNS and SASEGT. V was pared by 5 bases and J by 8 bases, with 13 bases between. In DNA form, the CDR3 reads TGTGCCAGCAGTCTAGGACCGAGGGATTCACCCCTCCACTTT. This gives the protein CASSLGPRDSPLHF.

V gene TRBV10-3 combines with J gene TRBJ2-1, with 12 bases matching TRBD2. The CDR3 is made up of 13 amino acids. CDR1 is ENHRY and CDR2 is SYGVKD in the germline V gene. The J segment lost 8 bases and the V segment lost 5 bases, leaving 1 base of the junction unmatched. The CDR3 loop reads CAISRTSGDEQFF. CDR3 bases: TGTGCCATCAGTAGGACTAGCGGGGATGAGCAGTTCTTC.

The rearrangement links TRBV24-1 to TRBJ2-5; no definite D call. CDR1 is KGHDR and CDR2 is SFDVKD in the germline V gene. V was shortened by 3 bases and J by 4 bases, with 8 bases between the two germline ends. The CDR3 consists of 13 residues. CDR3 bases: TGTGCCACCAGTGATAATAGAGCAGAGACCCAGTACTTC. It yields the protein CATSDNRAETQYF.

The CDR3 DNA reads TGCGCCAGCAGGACAGGGGAGAACACTGAAGCTTTCTTT. Translating gives CASRTGENTEAFF. The rearrangement links TRBV5-1 to TRBJ1-1, with 8 bases fitting TRBD1. The CDR3 runs to 13 residues. V lost 5 bases, J lost 1 base, and 1 base stayed unmatched. In germline, CDR1 is SGHRS, CDR2 YFSETQ. The variable domain in full, with the rest retrieved from reference TRBV5-1 and TRBJ1-1, is KAGVTQTPRYLIKTRGQQVTLSCSPISGHRSVSWYQQTPGQGLQFLFEYFSETQRNKGNFPGRFSGRQFSNSRSEMNVSTLELGDSALYLCASRTGENTEAFFGQGTRLTVV.

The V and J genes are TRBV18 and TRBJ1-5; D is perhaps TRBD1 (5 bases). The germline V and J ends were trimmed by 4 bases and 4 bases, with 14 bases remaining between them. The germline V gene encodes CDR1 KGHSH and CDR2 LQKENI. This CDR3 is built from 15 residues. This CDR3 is CASSLATDSNQPQHF. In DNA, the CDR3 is TGTGCCAGCTCACTGGCGACAGACTCTAATCAGCCCCAGCATTTT.

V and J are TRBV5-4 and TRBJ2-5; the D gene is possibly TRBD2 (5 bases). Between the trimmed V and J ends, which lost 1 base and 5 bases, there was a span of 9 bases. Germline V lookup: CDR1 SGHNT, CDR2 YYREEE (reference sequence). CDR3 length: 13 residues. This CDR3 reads CASSLRGMETQYF. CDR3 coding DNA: TGTGCCAGCAGCTTGCGGGGAATGGAGACCCAGTACTTC.

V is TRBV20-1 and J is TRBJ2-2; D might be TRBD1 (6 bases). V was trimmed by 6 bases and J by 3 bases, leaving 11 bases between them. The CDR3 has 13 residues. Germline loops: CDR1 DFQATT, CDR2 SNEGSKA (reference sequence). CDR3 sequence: CSALDRDTGELFF. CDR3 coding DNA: TGCAGTGCACTGGACAGAGACACCGGGGAGCTGTTTTTT.

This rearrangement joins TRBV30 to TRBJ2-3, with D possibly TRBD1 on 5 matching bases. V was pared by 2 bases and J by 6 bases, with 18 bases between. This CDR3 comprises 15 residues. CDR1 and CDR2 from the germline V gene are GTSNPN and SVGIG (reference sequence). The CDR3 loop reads CAWSKWFTSGDTQYF. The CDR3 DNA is TGTGCCTGGAGTAAGTGGTTCACGTCAGGGGATACGCAGTATTTT.

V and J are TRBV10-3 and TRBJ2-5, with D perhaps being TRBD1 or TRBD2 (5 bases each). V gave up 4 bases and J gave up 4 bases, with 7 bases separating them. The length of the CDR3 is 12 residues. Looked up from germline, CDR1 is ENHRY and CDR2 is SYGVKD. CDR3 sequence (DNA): TGTGCCATCAGTGGGGGGAGAGAGACCCAGTACTTC. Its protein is CAISGGRETQYF.

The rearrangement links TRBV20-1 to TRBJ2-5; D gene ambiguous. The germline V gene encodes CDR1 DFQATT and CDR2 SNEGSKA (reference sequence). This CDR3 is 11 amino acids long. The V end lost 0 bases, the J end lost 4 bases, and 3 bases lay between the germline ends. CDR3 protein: CSAREGETQYF. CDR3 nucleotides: TGCAGTGCTAGAGAAGGAGAGACCCAGTACTTC.

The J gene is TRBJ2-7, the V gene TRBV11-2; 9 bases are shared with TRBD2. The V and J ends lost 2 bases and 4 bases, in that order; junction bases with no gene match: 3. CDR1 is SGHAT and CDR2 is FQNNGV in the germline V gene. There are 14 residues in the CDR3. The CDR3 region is CASSLLRGGYEQYF. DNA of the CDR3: TGTGCCAGCAGCTTACTGCGGGGGGGTTACGAGCAGTACTTC.

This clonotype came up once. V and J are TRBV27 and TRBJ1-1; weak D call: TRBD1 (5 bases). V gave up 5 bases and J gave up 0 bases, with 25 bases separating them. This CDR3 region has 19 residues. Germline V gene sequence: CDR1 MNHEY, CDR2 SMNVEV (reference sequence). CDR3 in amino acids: CASSPHFKGDGTMNTEAFF. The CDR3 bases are TGTGCCAGCAGTCCCCACTTTAAAGGGGACGGCACTATGAACACTGAAGCTTTCTTT.

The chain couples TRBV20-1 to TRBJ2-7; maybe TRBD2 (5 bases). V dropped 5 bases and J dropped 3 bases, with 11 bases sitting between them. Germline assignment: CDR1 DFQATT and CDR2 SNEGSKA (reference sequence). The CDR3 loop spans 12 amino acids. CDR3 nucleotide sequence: TGCAGTGCTCCCTGGACTGACTACGAGCAGTACTTC. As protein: CSAPWTDYEQYF.

CDR3 loop: CASSQGDIRANEKLFF. The CDR3 DNA reads as TGTGCCAGCAGCCAAGGGGATATACGGGCTAATGAAAAACTGTTTTTT. The rearrangement uses TRBV4-2 and TRBJ1-4, with no clear D. From germline, CDR1 is LGHNA and CDR2 YNFKEQ. The CDR3 contains 16 residues. Trimming left V 1 base short and J 3 bases short, with 12 bases between.

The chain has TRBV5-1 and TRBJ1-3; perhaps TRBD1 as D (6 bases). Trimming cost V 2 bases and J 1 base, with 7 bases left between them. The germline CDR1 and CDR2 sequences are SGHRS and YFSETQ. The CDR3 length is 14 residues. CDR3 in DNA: TGCGCCAGCAGCTTAACAGGGTCTGGAAACACCATATATTTT. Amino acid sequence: CASSLTGSGNTIYF.

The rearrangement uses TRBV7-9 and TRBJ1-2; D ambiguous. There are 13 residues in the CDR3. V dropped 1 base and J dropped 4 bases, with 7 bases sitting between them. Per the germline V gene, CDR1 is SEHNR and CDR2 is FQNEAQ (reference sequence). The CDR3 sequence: CASSLEPSYGYTF. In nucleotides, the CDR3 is TGTGCCAGCAGCTTAGAGCCGAGCTATGGCTACACCTTC.

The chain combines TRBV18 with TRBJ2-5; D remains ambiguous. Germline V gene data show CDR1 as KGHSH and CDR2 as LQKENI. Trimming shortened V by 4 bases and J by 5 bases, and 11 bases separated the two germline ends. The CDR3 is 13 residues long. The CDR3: CASSLGMRETQYF. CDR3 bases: TGTGCCAGCTCACTTGGGATGCGGGAGACCCAGTACTTC.

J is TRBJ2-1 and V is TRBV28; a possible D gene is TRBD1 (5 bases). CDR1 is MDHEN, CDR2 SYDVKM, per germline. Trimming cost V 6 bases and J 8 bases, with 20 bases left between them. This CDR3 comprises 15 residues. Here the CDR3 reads CASRIAGSRSYEQFF. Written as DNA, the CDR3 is TGTGCCAGCAGGATAGCAGGGTCGAGGTCCTATGAGCAGTTCTTC. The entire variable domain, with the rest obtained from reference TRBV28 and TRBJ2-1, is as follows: DVKVTQSSRYLVKRTGEKVFLECVQDMDHENMFWYRQDPGLGLRLIYFSYDVKMKEKGDIPEGYSVSREKKERFSLILESASTNQTSMYLCASRIAGSRSYEQFFGPGTRLTVL.